This T cell receptor (beta chain) is drawn from a study of T cell responses to AZD1222 COVID-19 vaccine. Of note for this clone: The antigen is undetermined.

Produced via immunoSEQ multiplex PCR; TCRdb's table is partial and in-frame only. This table holds about 90,000 clones, about 90% found once. Broader study findings: Among spike-specific TCRs, nearly half reportedly target unmutated variant regions. At baseline, just 6 or 7 AZD1222 recipients tested seropositive.

The sample here was peripheral blood, taken on day 0 of MenACWY control vaccination. The receptor comes from an adult in good health.

In nucleotides, the CDR3 is TGTGCCAGCAGTCGTCCCGGGACAGGGAGAAGAGCTTTCTTT. It translates to CASSRPGTGRRAFF. This chain joins TRBV6-2 or TRBV6-3 and TRBJ1-1, with 9 bases fitting TRBD1. After removal of 5 bases from V and 10 bases from J, the junction contained 11 bases not matched to a gene. The CDR3 extends over 14 amino acids. The germline V gene encodes CDR1 MNHEY and CDR2 SVGEGT.